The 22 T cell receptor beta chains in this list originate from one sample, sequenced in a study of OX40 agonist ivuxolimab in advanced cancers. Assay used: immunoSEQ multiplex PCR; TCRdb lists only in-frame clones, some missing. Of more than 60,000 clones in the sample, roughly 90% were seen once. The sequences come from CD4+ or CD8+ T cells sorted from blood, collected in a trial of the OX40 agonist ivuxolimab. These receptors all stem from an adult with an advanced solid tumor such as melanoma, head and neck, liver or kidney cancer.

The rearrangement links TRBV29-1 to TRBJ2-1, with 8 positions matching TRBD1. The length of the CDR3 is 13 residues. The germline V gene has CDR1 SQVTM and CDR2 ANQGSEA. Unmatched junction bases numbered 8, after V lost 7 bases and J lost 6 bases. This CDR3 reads CSAVGQAGNEQFF. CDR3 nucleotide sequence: TGCAGCGCCGTGGGACAGGCGGGCAATGAGCAGTTCTTC.

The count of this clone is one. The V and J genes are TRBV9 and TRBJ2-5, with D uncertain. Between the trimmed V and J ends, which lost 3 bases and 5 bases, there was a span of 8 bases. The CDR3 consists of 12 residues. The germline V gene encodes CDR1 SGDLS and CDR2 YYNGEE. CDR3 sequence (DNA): TGTGCCAGCAGCGGGAAACATGAGACCCAGTACTTC. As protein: CASSGKHETQYF.

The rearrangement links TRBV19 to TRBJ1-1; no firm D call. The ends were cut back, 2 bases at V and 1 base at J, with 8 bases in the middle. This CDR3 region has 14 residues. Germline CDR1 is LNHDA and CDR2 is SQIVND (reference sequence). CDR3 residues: CASSISMGNTEAFF. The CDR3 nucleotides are TGTGCCAGTAGTATAAGTATGGGGAACACTGAAGCTTTCTTT.

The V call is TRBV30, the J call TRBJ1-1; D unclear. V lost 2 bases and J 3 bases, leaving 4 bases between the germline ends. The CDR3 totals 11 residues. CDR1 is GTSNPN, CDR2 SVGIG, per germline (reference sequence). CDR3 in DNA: TGTGCCTGGAGTTTAGACACTGAAGCTTTCTTT. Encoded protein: CAWSLDTEAFF.

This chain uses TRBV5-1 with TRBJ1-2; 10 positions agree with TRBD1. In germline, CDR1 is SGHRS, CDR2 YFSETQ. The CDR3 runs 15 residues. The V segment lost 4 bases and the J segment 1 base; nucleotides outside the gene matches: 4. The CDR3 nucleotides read TGCGCCAGCAGCCCGGGACAGGGGATTAACTATGGCTACACCTTC. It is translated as CASSPGQGINYGYTF.

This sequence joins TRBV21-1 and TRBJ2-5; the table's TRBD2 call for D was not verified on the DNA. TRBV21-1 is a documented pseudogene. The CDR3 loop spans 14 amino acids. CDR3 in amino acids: CASSGLPWQETQYF. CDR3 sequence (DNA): TGTGCCAGCAGCGGACTCCCTTGGCAAGAGACCCAGTACTTC.

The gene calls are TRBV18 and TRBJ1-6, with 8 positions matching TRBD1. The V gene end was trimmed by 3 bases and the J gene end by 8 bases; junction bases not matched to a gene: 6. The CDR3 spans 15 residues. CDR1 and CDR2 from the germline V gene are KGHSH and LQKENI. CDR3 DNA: TGTGCCAGCTCACCGACAGGGGCCCAAGATTCACCCCTCCACTTT. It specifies CASSPTGAQDSPLHF.

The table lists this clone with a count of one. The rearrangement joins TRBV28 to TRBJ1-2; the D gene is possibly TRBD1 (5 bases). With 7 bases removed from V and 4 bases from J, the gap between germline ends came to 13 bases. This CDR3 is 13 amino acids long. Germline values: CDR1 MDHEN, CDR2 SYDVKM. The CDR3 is CASMEGTGYGYTF. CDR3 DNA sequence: TGTGCCAGCATGGAGGGGACTGGCTATGGCTACACCTTC.

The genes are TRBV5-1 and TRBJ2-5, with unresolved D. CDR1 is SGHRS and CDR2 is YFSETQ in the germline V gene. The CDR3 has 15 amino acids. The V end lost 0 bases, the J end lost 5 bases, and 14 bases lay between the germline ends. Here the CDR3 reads CASSLVGQTPETQYF. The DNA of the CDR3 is TGCGCCAGCAGCTTGGTTGGTCAGACGCCGGAGACCCAGTACTTC. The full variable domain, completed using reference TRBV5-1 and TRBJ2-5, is KAGVTQTPRYLIKTRGQQVTLSCSPISGHRSVSWYQQTPGQGLQFLFEYFSETQRNKGNFPGRFSGRQFSNSRSEMNVSTLELGDSALYLCASSLVGQTPETQYFGPGTRLLVL.

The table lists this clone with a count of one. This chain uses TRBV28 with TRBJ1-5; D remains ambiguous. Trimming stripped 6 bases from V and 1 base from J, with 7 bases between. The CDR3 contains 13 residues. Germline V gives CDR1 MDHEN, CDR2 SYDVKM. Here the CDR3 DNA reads TGTGCCAGCAGGACCAAGAGCAATCAGCCCCAGCATTTT. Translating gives CASRTKSNQPQHF.

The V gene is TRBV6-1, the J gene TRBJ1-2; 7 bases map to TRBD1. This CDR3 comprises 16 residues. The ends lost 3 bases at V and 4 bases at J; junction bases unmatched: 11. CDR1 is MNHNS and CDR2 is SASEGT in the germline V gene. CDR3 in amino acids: CASSDVGTVVGYGYTF. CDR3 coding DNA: TGTGCCAGCAGTGATGTGGGGACAGTTGTAGGCTATGGCTACACCTTC.

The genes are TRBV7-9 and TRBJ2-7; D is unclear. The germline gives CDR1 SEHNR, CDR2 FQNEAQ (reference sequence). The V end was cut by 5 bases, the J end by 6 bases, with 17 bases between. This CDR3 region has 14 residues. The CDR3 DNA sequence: TGTGCCAGCAGCCCCGGCCCCGTCGGATCCGAGCAGTACTTC. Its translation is CASSPGPVGSEQYF.

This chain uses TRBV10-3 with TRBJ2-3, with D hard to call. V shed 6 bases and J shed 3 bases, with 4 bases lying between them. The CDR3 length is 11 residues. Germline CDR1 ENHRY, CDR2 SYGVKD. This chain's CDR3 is CAISGTDTQYF. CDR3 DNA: TGTGCCATCAGCGGTACAGATACGCAGTATTTT.

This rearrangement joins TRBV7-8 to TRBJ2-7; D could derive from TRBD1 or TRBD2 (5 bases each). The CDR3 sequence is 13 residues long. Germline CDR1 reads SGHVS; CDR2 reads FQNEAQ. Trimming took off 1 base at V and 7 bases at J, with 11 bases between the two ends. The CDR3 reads CASSLGTGLEQYF. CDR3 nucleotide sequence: TGTGCCAGCAGCTTAGGGACGGGGCTGGAGCAGTACTTC.

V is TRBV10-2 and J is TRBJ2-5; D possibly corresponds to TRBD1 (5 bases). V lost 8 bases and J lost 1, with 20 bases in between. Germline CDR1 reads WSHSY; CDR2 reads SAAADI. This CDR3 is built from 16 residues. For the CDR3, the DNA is TGCGCCAGCCAACCATTATTAGCAGGGATCCAAGAGACCCAGTACTTC. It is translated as CASQPLLAGIQETQYF.

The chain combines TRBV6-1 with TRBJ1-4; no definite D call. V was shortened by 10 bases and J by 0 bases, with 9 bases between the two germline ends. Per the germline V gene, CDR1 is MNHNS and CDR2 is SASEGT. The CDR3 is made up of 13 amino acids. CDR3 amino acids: CATSRATNEKLFF. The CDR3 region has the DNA TGTGCCACCTCCAGAGCAACTAATGAAAAACTGTTTTTT.

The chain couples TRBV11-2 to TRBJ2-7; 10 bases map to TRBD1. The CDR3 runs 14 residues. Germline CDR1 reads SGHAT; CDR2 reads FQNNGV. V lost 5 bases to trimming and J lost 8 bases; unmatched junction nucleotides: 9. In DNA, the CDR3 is TGTGCCAGCAGCCCGGACAGGGGGGGGCCGAAGCAGTACTTC. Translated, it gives CASSPDRGGPKQYF.

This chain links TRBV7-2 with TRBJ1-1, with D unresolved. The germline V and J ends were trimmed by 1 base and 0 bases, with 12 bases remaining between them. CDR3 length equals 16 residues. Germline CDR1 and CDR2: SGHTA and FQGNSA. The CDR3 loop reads CASSLGRNLMNTEAFF. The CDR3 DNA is TGTGCCAGCAGCTTAGGCAGGAATCTAATGAACACTGAAGCTTTCTTT.

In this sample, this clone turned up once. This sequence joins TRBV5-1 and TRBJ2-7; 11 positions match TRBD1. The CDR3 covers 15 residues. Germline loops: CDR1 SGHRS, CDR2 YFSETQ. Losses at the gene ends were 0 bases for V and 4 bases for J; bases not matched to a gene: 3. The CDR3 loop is CASSLEGTGGYEQYF. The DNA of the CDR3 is TGCGCCAGCAGCTTGGAAGGGACAGGGGGTTACGAGCAGTACTTC.

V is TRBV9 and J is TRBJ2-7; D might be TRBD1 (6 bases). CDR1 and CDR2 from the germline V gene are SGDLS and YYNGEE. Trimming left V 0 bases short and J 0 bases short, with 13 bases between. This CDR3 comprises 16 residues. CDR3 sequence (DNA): TGTGCCAGCAGCGTAGGTCCAGGGACAAGCTCCTACGAGCAGTACTTC. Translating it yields CASSVGPGTSSYEQYF.

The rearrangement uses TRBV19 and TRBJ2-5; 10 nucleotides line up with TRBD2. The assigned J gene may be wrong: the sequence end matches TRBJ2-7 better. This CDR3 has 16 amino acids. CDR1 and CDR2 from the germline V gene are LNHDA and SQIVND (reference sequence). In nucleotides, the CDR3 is TGTGCCAGTAGTATACAGCGGACTAGCGGAGGCTACGAGCAGTACTTC. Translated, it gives CASSIQRTSGGYEQYF.

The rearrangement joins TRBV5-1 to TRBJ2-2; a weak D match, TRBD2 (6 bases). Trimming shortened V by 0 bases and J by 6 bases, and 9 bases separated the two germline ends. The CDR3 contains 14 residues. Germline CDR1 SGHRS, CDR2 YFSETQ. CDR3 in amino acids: CASSLGASAGELFF. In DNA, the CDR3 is TGCGCCAGCAGCTTGGGGGCTAGCGCCGGGGAGCTGTTTTTT.